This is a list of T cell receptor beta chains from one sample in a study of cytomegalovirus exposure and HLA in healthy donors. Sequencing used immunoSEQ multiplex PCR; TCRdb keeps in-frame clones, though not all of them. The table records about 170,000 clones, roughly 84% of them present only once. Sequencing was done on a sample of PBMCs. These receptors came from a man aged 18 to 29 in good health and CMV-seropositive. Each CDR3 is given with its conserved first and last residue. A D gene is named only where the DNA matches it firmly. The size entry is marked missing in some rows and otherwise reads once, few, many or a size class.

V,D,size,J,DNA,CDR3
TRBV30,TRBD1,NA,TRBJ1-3,TGTGCCTGGAGTACCGGACAGGCTGGAAACACCATATATTTT,CAWSTGQAGNTIYF
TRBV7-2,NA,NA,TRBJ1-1,TGTGCCAGCAGCTTACGACAGAACACTGAAGCTTTCTTT,CASSLRQNTEAFF
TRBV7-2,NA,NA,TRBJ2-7,TGTGCCAGCACAAGCCTTTGGGGGGTTGCCTCCTACGAGCAGTACTTC,CASTSLWGVASYEQYF
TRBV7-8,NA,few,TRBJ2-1,TGTGCCAGCAGCTTAGCGGGGGGTTCGATTAACAATGAGCAGTTCTTC,CASSLAGGSINNEQFF
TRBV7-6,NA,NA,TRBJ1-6,TGTGCCAGCAGCCCCGTCGGGGGGAGGAGCCCACCCCTCCACTTT,CASSPVGGRSPPLHF
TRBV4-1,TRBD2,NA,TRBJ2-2,TGCGCCAGCGGCGGGGCGGCGGGGGGATGGGGCGGGGAGCTGTTTTTT,CASGGAAGGWGGELFF
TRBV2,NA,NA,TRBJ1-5,TGTGCCAGCAGTGAATACATCTCTAGCAATCAGCCCCAGCATTTT,CASSEYISSNQPQHF
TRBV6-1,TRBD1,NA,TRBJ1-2,TGTGCCAGCAGCCCTCCACAGGGGAGCTATGGCTACACCTTC,CASSPPQGSYGYTF
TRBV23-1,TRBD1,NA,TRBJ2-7,TGCGCCAGCAGTCAATCAGGACAGGGGTCCTACGAGCAGTACTTC,CASSQSGQGSYEQYF
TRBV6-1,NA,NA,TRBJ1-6,TGTGCCAGCACACCGGGACAAACGAATTCACCCCTCCACTTT,CASTPGQTNSPLHF
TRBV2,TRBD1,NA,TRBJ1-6,TGTGCCAGCAATACCGGGACAGGGACTTCACCCCTCCACTTT,CASNTGTGTSPLHF
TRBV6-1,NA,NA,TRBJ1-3,TGTGCCAGCAGAAGCGAGGCAGGGGCTGGAAACACCATATATTTT,CASRSEAGAGNTIYF
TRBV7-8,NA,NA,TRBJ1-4,TGTGCCAGCAGCTTAGGGAGAAAGGGTAGGGAGGGGAATGAAAAACTGTTTTTT,CASSLGRKGREGNEKLFF
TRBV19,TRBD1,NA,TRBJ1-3,TGTGCCAGTAGTCCGATAACAGGGGCGGTGGCTGGAAACACCATATATTTT,CASSPITGAVAGNTIYF
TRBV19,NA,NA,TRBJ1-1,TGTGCCAGTAGTATCTGGGGGGGCGGCACTGAAGCTTTCTTT,CASSIWGGGTEAFF
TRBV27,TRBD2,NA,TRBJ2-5,TGTGCCAGCAGTCCTCGGACTAGCGCCTTAGAGACCCAGTACTTC,CASSPRTSALETQYF
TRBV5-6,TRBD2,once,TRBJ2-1,TGTGCCAGCAGCCCGGCTAGCGGGGTTCATGAGCAGTTCTTC,CASSPASGVHEQFF
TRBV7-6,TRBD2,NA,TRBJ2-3,TGTGCCAGCAGCCGGGGACTAGCGGATCACACAGATACGCAGTATTTT,CASSRGLADHTDTQYF
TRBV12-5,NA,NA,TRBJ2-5,TGTGCTAGTGGTTTTGGGCCCCCCACAGGGTTTGACCCGGGACGTACAAGTGTGGAGACCCAGTACTTC,CASGFGPPTGFDPGRTSVETQYF
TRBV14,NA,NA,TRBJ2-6,TGTGCCAGCCGCCCAACCTACTCTGGGGCCAACGTCCTGACTTTC,CASRPTYSGANVLTF
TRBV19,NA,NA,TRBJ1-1,TGTGCCAGTACCCGCGGCGGTTTGGGAGGCACTGAAGCTTTCTTT,CASTRGGLGGTEAFF
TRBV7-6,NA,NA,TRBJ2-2,TGTGCCAGCAGCTTAGGGGTGTCGGGGGCGAACACCGGGGAGCTGTTTTTT,CASSLGVSGANTGELFF
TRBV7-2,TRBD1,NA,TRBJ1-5,TGTGCCAGCAGCCCTGACAGGGGTTATCAGCCCCAGCATTTT,CASSPDRGYQPQHF
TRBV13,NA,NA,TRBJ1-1,TGTGCCAGCAGCTATAGGGGGTGGAGAATGAACACTGAAGCTTTCTTT,CASSYRGWRMNTEAFF
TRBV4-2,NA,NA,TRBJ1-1,TGTGCCAGCAGCCAAGATCAAGAGTACACTGAAGCTTTCTTT,CASSQDQEYTEAFF
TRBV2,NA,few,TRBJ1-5,TGTGCCAGCGCCGAGGGTCACTCTGGGGGCGGTCAGCCCCAGCATTTT,CASAEGHSGGGQPQHF
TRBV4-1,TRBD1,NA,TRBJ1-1,TGCGCCAGCAGCCAAGACTTTCGACAGGGTAAGGCTGAAGCTTTCTTT,CASSQDFRQGKAEAFF
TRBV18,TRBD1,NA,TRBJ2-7,TGTGCCAGCTCACCGATAGACAGGGCGCCCTACGAGCAGTACTTC,CASSPIDRAPYEQYF
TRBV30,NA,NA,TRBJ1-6,TGTGCCTGGAGTGTCTTGGACAAGGATAATTCACCCCTCCACTTT,CAWSVLDKDNSPLHF
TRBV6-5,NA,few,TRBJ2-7,TGTGCCAGCAGTTACTTCGGGACAAACACCGAGCAGTACTTC,CASSYFGTNTEQYF
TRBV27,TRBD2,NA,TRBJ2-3,TGTGCCAGCGGTGCAGGAGCGGGGGGGCTGTGGACGCAGTATTTT,CASGAGAGGLWTQYF
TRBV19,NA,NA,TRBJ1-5,TGTGCCAGTAGTATGAGGGGGTTTGGCAATCAGCCCCAGCATTTT,CASSMRGFGNQPQHF
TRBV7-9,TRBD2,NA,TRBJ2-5,TGTGCCAGCAGCTTATTAACTAGCGGGGCCTTGGGAGAGACCCAGTACTTC,CASSLLTSGALGETQYF
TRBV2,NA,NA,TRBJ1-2,TGTGCCAGCAGGGGCCCTACCTTTAACTATGGCTACACCTTC,CASRGPTFNYGYTF
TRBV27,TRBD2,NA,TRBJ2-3,TGTGCCAGCAGTTTTAAGTGGGGGGGAAACACAGATACGCAGTATTTT,CASSFKWGGNTDTQYF
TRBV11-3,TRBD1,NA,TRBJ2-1,TGTGCCAGCAGCTTAGGACCGACAGGGGGAAATGAGCAGTTCTTC,CASSLGPTGGNEQFF
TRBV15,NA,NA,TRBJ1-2,TGTGCCACCAGCAGAGATCTTACCAGGCCCATTAACACCTTC,CATSRDLTRPINTF
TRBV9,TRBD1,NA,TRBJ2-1,TGTGCCAGCAGCGGGACAGGGGGGTACAATGAGCAGTTCTTC,CASSGTGGYNEQFF
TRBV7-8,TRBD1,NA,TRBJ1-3,TGTGCCAGCAGCACCCGGACAGGGGGCTCTGGAAACACCATATATTTT,CASSTRTGGSGNTIYF
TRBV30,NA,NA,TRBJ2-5,TGTGCCTTAGATCAGCGGGAGACCCAGTACTTC,CALDQRETQYF
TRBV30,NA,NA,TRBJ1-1,TGTGCCTGGATGGCGGGAGTGAACACTGAAGCTTTCTTT,CAWMAGVNTEAFF
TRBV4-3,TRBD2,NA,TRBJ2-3,TGCGCCAGCAGCCAAGATCGGATGCTAGCGGGGGGCGGAATGTTGTATACGCAGTATTTT,CASSQDRMLAGGGMLYTQYF
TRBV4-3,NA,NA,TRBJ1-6,TGCGCCAGCAGCCAAGATTTGGGCGGGGGAAATTCACCCCTCCACTTT,CASSQDLGGGNSPLHF
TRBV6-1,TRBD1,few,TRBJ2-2,TGTGCCAGCAGGGCGACAGGGACCACCGGGGAGCTGTTTTTT,CASRATGTTGELFF
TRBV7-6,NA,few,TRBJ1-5,TGTGCCAGCAGCTCCAGCGAGAATCAGCCCCAGCATTTT,CASSSSENQPQHF
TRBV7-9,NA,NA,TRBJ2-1,TGTGCCAGCAGCTTAGTGGCCAATGAGCAGTTCTTC,CASSLVANEQFF
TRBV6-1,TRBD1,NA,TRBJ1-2,TGTGCCAGCATCGGACAGGGGGCAGACTATGGCTACACCTTC,CASIGQGADYGYTF
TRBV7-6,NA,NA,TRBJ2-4,TGTGCCAGCAGCCTCGGGGCCAAAAACATTCAGTACTTC,CASSLGAKNIQYF
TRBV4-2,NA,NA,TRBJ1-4,TGTGCCAGCAGCCAAGATGCCTTGATATTTGCGCAGGGAACCCACGGCCCTAATGAAAAACTGTTTTTT,CASSQDALIFAQGTHGPNEKLFF
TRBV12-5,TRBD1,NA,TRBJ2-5,TGTGCTAGTGGTTTGCGACAGGGAGAAGAGACCCAGTACTTC,CASGLRQGEETQYF
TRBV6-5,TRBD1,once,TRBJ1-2,TGTGCCAGCAGTTGGACCCAGGGGGGTAACTATGGCTACACCTTC,CASSWTQGGNYGYTF
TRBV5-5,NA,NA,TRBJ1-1,TGTGCCAGCAGCTCCCCCGGGGGAGGGACTGAAGCTTTCTTT,CASSSPGGGTEAFF
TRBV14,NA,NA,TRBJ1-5,TGTGCCAGCAGCCAAGATGGTCGGGGAAATCAGCCCCAGCATTTT,CASSQDGRGNQPQHF
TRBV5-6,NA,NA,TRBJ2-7,TGTGCCAGCAGCCCTCCGGGGAGCGCGGGGCCGAGCTACGAGCAGTACTTC,CASSPPGSAGPSYEQYF
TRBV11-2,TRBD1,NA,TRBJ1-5,TGTGCCAGCAGACCAGGGGGCCGTAGCAATCAGCCCCAGCATTTT,CASRPGGRSNQPQHF
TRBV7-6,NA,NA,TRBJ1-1,TGTGCCAGCAGCTCATACGGAGGAAACACTGAAGCTTTCTTT,CASSSYGGNTEAFF
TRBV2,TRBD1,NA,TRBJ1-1,TGTGCCAGCAGTAAGGCACAGGGGATGAACACTGAAGCTTTCTTT,CASSKAQGMNTEAFF
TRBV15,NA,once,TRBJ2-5,TGTGCCACCAGCAGAGAAGGCGAAGGGGCAGAGACCCAGTACTTC,CATSREGEGAETQYF
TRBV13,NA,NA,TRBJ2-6,TGTGCCAGCAGCTTAGGCCATACAGGGCTAAGCTCTGGGGCCAACGTCCTGACTTTC,CASSLGHTGLSSGANVLTF
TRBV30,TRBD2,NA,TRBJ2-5,TGTGCCTGGAGTACATCGGGGGGGGCCTGGGAGACCCAGTACTTC,CAWSTSGGAWETQYF